A single sample gave rise to the 7 T cell receptor beta chains below, sequenced in a study of blood T cell repertoires in COVID-19. The protocol was immunoSEQ multiplex PCR, while the TCRdb copy is restricted to in-frame clones and leaves out a portion. The sample includes about 230,000 clones, 80% to 85% of them seen just once. Sequenced input: peripheral blood. These receptors originate from a man aged 35 to 55 with acute or convalescent COVID-19.

J is TRBJ2-1 and V is TRBV19, with TRBD2 identical over 9 bases. The CDR3 runs to 14 residues. Germline V gene sequence: CDR1 LNHDA, CDR2 SQIVND (reference sequence). V gave up 6 bases and J gave up 5 bases; unmatched junction bases: 5. The CDR3 here is CASRPGLANNEQFF. CDR3 DNA: TGTGCCAGTAGGCCGGGACTAGCAAACAATGAGCAGTTCTTC. Full variable domain (missing parts from reference TRBV19 and TRBJ2-1): DGGITQSPKYLFRKEGQNVTLSCEQNLNHDAMYWYRQDPGQGLRLIYYSQIVNDFQKGDIAEGYSVSREKKESFPLTVTSAQKNPTAFYLCASRPGLANNEQFFGPGTRLTVL.

J is TRBJ2-3 and V is TRBV5-1, with a possible D match to TRBD2 (6 bases). Germline V gene lookup returns CDR1 SGHRS and CDR2 YFSETQ. The CDR3 totals 15 residues. Trimming removed 4 bases at V and 3 bases at J, with 15 bases between. The CDR3 reads CASSRDFGATDTQYF. DNA for the CDR3: TGCGCCAGCAGCAGGGACTTTGGGGCTACAGATACGCAGTATTTT.

This chain joins TRBV4-1 and TRBJ1-2; 9 nucleotides match TRBD1. V was clipped by 1 base and J by 7 bases; unmatched bases: 4. Germline V CDR1 and CDR2: MGHRA, YSYEKL. The length of the CDR3 is 14 residues. Here the CDR3 DNA reads TGCGCCAGCAGCCAAGTGACAGGGGGTAGTGGCTACACCTTC. Protein product: CASSQVTGGSGYTF.

The V call is TRBV7-2, the J call TRBJ2-7; TRBD2 might be the D (5 bases). CDR1 is SGHTA, CDR2 FQGNSA, per germline. The ends were cut back, 5 bases at V and 5 bases at J, with 22 bases in the middle. This CDR3 has 16 amino acids. In nucleotides, the CDR3 is TGTGCCAGCAGCCGCGGCACCCGGGGTCCGCGGGACGAGCAGTACTTC. It is translated as CASSRGTRGPRDEQYF.

This chain uses TRBV6-5 with TRBJ1-2; perhaps TRBD1 as D (6 bases). The CDR3 loop spans 15 amino acids. Germline lookup yields CDR1 MNHEY and CDR2 SVGAGI. Trimming removed 0 bases from V and 5 bases from J, with 13 bases in between. The CDR3 region has the DNA TGTGCCAGCAGTTACTCGAGGGGGGGCGCGTATGGCTACACCTTC. Its translation is CASSYSRGGAYGYTF.

This chain joins TRBV2 and TRBJ1-1; 8 bases line up with TRBD1. Germline loops: CDR1 SNHLY, CDR2 FYNNEI. The CDR3 is 14 residues long. V gave up 6 bases and J gave up 5 bases; unmatched junction bases: 8. The CDR3 coding sequence is TGTGCCAGCAGCCCTCCGGGACAGGAGACTGAAGCTTTCTTT. The encoded protein is CASSPPGQETEAFF.

The gene calls are TRBV14 and TRBJ2-7; 7 positions match TRBD2. Germline lookup yields CDR1 SGHDN and CDR2 FVKESK. The CDR3 contains 15 residues. Unmatched junction bases numbered 10, after V lost 3 bases and J lost 5 bases. The CDR3 sequence: CASSHLGGRANEQYF. CDR3 nucleotide sequence: TGTGCCAGCAGCCACCTCGGAGGGAGGGCCAACGAGCAGTACTTC. Full variable domain (outside the CDR3, taken from reference TRBV14 and TRBJ2-7): EAGVTQFPSHSVIEKGQTVTLRCDPISGHDNLYWYRRVMGKEIKFLLHFVKESKQDESGMPNNRFLAERTGGTYSTLKVQPAELEDSGVYFCASSHLGGRANEQYFGPGTRLTVT.